These 3 T cell receptor beta chains came from one sample sequenced in a study of T cell responses to AZD1222 COVID-19 vaccine (dated by TCRdb to the early 2020s). The time point label corresponds to: about 28 days (+/-7) after the second vaccine dose. Libraries were constructed by the immunoSEQ multiplex PCR assay. The immuneACCESS repertoire file appears here via TCRdb, limited to in-frame rearrangements. These files lack a portion of the clones; in checked studies, under half of the deficit traces to unresolved V genes, and the cause of the others is not known. Present in this sample are around 190,000 clones, roughly 92% of which were seen just once. The top ten hold around 1.5% of the sample. Sequencing used peripheral blood, obtained 28 days after the second AZD1222 dose. These receptors all stem from an adult who received the AZD1222 COVID-19 vaccine.

This rearrangement joins TRBV19 to TRBJ2-7, with 13 bases fitting TRBD2. V gave up 6 bases and J gave up 5 bases; unmatched junction bases: 7. Looked up from germline, CDR1 is LNHDA and CDR2 is SQIVND (reference sequence). This CDR3 has 15 residues. The CDR3 coding sequence is TGTGCCAGTAGCCTACGACTAGCGGGAGGAGACGAGCAGTACTTC. It codes for CASSLRLAGGDEQYF.

The V gene is TRBV24-1, the J gene TRBJ2-7; D is tentatively TRBD1 or TRBD2 (6 bases each). The germline gives CDR1 KGHDR, CDR2 SFDVKD. V lost 3 bases and J 3 bases, leaving 11 bases between the germline ends. CDR3 size: 14 residues. CDR3 nucleotide sequence: TGTGCCACCAGTGATGGGGGGCCCCGCTACGAGCAGTACTTC. Its protein is CATSDGGPRYEQYF.

The sample holds a few counts of this clone. The rearrangement uses TRBV2 and TRBJ1-1, with D perhaps matching TRBD1 (5 bases). Trimming shortened V by 2 bases and J by 1 base, and 11 bases separated the two germline ends. This CDR3 spans 15 amino acids. In germline, CDR1 is SNHLY, CDR2 FYNNEI. In DNA, the CDR3 is TGTGCCAGCAGTGAATTGGGGGTTGGGAACACTGAAGCTTTCTTT. This codes for CASSELGVGNTEAFF.